This TCR beta chain was documented in a study of T cells after yellow fever vaccination. Study-wide background: SMART-Seq v4 Ultra Low Input handled preparation of low-cell-number fractions.

Study-level results: CD4 and CD8 compartments shared a small share of clonotypes, likely from convergent recombination.

Via MiXCR, TCRdb re-called the 5' RACE reads, giving one row per CDR3 protein. In the table there are hundreds of thousands of distinct CDR3 sequences, roughly a sixth of which are singletons. This clonotype showed up just a few times. Its specificity is not known. The J segment lost 0 bases and the V segment lost 1 base, leaving 0 bases of the junction unmatched. CDR3 size: 15 residues. Germline lookup yields CDR1 LNHNV and CDR2 YYDKDF (reference sequence). V usage is TRBV15 and J usage is TRBJ2-1; TRBD2 aligns across 7 bases. This clonotype was sampled from a man younger than 30 who received the YFV17D yellow fever vaccine. Here the sequenced sample was PBMCs, taken before the yellow fever booster vaccination. The CDR3 DNA is TGTGCCACCAGCAGAGGCGGGGGCTCCTACAATGAGCAGTTCTTC. Translated: CATSRGGGSYNEQFF.